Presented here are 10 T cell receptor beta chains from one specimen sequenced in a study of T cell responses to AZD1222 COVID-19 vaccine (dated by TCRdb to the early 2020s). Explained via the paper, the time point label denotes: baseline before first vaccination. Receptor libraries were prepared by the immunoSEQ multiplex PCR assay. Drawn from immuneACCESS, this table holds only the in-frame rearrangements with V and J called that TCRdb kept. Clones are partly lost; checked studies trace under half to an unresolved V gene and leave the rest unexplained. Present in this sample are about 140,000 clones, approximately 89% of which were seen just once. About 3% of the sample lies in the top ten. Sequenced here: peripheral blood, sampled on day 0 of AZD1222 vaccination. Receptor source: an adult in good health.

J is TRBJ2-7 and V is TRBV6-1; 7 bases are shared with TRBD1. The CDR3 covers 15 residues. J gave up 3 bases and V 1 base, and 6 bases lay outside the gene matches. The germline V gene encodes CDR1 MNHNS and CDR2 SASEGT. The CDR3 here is CASSEGWTGDYEQYF. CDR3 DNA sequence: TGTGCCAGCAGTGAAGGGTGGACAGGAGACTACGAGCAGTACTTC.

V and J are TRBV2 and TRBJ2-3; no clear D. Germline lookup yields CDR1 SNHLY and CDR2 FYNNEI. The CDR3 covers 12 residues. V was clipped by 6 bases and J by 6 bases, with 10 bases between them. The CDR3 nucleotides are TGTGCCAGCAGGGACCGTACGGATACGCAGTATTTT. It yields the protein CASRDRTDTQYF. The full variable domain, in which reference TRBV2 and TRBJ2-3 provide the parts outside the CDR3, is EPEVTQTPSHQVTQMGQEVILRCVPISNHLYFYWYRQILGQKVEFLVSFYNNEISEKSEIFDDQFSVERPDGSNFTLKIRSTKLEDSAMYFCASRDRTDTQYFGPGTRLTVL.

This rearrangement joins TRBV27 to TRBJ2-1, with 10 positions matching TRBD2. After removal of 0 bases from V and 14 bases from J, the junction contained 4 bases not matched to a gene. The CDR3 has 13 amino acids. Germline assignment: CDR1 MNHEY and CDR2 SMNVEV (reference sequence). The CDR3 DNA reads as TGTGCCAGCAGTTTATCAGTAGCGGGAGGAGAGTTCTTC. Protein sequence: CASSLSVAGGEFF.

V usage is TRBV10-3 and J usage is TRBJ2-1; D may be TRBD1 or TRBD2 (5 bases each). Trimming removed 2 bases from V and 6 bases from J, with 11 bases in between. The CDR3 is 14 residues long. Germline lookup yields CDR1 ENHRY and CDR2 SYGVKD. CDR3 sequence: CAISEQTGGNEQFF. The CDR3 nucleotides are TGTGCCATCAGTGAGCAGACTGGGGGCAATGAGCAGTTCTTC.

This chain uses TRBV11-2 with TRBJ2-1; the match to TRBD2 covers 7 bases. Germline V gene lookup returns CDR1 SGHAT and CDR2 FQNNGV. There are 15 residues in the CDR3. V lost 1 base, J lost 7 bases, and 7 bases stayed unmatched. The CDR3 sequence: CASSLGAGVPNEQFF. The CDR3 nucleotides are TGTGCCAGCAGCTTAGGGGCGGGAGTGCCAAATGAGCAGTTCTTC.

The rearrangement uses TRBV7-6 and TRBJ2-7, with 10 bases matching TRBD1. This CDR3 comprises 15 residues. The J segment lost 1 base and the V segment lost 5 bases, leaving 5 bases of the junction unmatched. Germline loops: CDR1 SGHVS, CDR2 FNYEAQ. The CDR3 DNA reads TGTGCCAGCAGCCCAGACAGGGGGCGATCCTACGAGCAGTACTTC. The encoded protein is CASSPDRGRSYEQYF.

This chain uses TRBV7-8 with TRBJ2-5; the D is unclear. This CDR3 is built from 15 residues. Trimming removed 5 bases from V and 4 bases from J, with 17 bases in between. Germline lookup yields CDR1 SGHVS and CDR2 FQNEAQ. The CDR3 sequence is CASSPHRARAETQYF. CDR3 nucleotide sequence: TGTGCCAGCAGCCCCCACCGGGCCAGAGCAGAGACCCAGTACTTC.

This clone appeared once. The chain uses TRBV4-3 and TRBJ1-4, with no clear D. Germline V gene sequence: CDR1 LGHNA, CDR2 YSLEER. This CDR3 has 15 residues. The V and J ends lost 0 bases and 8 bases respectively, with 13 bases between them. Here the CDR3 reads CASSQERTGLEKLFF. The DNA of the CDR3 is TGCGCCAGCAGCCAAGAGAGGACGGGTTTGGAAAAACTGTTTTTT.

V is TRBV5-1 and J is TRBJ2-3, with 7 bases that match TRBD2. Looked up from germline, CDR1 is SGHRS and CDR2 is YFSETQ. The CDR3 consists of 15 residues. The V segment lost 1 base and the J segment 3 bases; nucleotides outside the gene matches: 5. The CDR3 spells CASSLSGESTDTQYF. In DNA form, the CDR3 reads TGCGCCAGCAGCTTGAGCGGGGAGTCGACAGATACGCAGTATTTT.

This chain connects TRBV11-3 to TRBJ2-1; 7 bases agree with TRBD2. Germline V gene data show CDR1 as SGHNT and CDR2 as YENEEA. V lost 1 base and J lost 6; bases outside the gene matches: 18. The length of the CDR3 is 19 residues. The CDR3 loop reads CASSLGGGFVPSRANEQFF. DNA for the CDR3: TGTGCCAGCAGCTTAGGGGGGGGATTCGTCCCCTCACGGGCCAATGAGCAGTTCTTC.